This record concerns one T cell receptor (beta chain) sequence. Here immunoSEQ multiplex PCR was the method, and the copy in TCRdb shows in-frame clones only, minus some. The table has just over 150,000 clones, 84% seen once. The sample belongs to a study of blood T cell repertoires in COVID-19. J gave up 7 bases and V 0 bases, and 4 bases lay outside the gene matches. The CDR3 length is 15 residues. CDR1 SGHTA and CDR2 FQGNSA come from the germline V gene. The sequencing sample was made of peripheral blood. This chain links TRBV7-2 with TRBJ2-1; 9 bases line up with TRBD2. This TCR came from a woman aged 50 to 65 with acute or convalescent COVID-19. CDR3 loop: CASSLAAGGINEQFF. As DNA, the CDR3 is TGTGCCAGCAGCTTAGCAGCGGGAGGTATTAATGAGCAGTTCTTC.